This TCR beta chain was observed in a study of identical twins. Notes on the study in general: While abundant cord blood beta clonotypes carried fewer insertions, memory repertoires showed no such pattern.

It was template switching that added a universal primer site, and there were unique molecular identifiers on the cDNA. In TCRdb, the 5' RACE reads were re-called with MiXCR into one record per CDR3 protein. The data hold under 500,000 distinct CDR3 sequences, with 14% observed a single time. This clonotype was seen at least ten times. Its antigen remains unidentified. The same data also went into a second study, on yellow fever vaccine responses in identical twins. This second study notes: In identical twins, vaccine T cell responses appeared partly shared and partly individual.

The material sequenced was CD4+ T cells sorted from blood. The receptor was derived from a woman between 18 and 30 years old in good health.

As DNA, the CDR3 is TGTGCCAGCAGCGTTCAGGGTTCGACCGGGGAGCTGTTTTTT. This codes for CASSVQGSTGELFF. This chain connects TRBV9 to TRBJ2-2, with D possibly matching TRBD1 (5 bases). Germline CDR1 SGDLS, CDR2 YYNGEE. Trimming took off 2 bases at V and 5 bases at J, with 10 bases between the two ends. CDR3 length: 14 residues.